This T cell receptor (beta chain) was sequenced during a study of blood T cell repertoires in COVID-19. In the source study's methods: Estimation of nucleated cell counts relied on the amplification of reference gene primers. Some clones are missing from TCRdb's copy, which holds only in-frame ones; the method was immunoSEQ multiplex PCR. V, J and clone size were drawn from that table, and D and trimming were deduced from the DNA. The sample shows some 150,000 clones, 80% to 90% of them seen only once. Germline-derived CDR1 and CDR2 are SEHNR and FQNEAQ (reference sequence). The CDR3 contains 14 residues. The ends lost 5 bases at V and 3 bases at J; junction bases unmatched: 5.

The source is a man in his forties with acute or convalescent COVID-19. This sequence joins TRBV7-9 and TRBJ1-1; 8 nucleotides align to TRBD1. The sequenced sample was peripheral blood. The CDR3 protein is CASSAQGGHTEAFF. CDR3 in DNA: TGTGCCAGCAGCGCACAGGGGGGGCACACTGAAGCTTTCTTT.